A single sample gave rise to the 5 T cell receptor beta chains below, sequenced in a study of T cell responses to AZD1222 COVID-19 vaccine. TCRdb's table, derived via immunoSEQ multiplex PCR, lists solely in-frame clones and lacks some. The sample consists of 65,000 to 95,000 clones, roughly 81% of them appearing once. This specimen was peripheral blood, taken on day 0 of AZD1222 vaccination. These receptors came from an adult in good health.

The chain couples TRBV7-9 to TRBJ1-4, with TRBD1 matching 9 bases. The CDR3 runs to 14 residues. Trimming removed 7 bases from V and 7 bases from J; junction bases left unmatched: 7. Germline V gene data show CDR1 as SEHNR and CDR2 as FQNEAQ (reference sequence). The CDR3 here is CASTTTGGGEKLFF. As DNA, the CDR3 is TGTGCCAGCACGACCACAGGGGGCGGTGAAAAACTGTTTTTT.

This clone appeared a single time. The CDR3 DNA reads TGCAGCGTGGTCCAGGCAAATAATGAAAAACTGTTTTTT. This sequence encodes CSVVQANNEKLFF. J is TRBJ1-4 and V is TRBV29-1, with D uncertain. The germline CDR1 and CDR2 sequences are SQVTM and ANQGSEA. The V and J ends lost 6 bases and 4 bases respectively, with 12 bases between them. The CDR3 length is 13 residues.

The chain uses TRBV5-4 and TRBJ1-4, with TRBD1 as a possible D gene (6 bases). The V end was cut by 2 bases, the J end by 5 bases, with 10 bases between. CDR3 length equals 14 residues. Germline V gene sequence: CDR1 SGHNT, CDR2 YYREEE (reference sequence). CDR3: CASSFQGINEKLFF. The CDR3, as DNA: TGTGCCAGCAGCTTTCAGGGGATAAATGAAAAACTGTTTTTT.

CDR3 in amino acids: CASSRQANQPQHF. CDR3 nucleotide sequence: TGTGCCAGCAGCCGACAGGCCAATCAGCCCCAGCATTTT. The chain recombines TRBV6-4 with TRBJ1-5; D possibly corresponds to TRBD1 (6 bases). The CDR3 runs 13 residues. The ends were cut back, 6 bases at V and 3 bases at J, with 9 bases in the middle. Per germline, CDR1 MRHNA and CDR2 SNTAGT.

This chain connects TRBV6-1 to TRBJ2-7, with a possible D match to TRBD2 (6 bases). The V gene lost 4 bases and the J gene lost 2 bases, with 21 bases spanning the gap. The CDR3 is made up of 17 amino acids. The germline V gene encodes CDR1 MNHNS and CDR2 SASEGT. CDR3 region: CASSVRDSRYGPYEQYF. CDR3 nucleotides: TGTGCCAGCAGTGTCCGGGACTCTAGGTACGGGCCCTACGAGCAGTACTTC.